This T cell receptor beta chain stems from a study of human T cells and chemical hapten exposure. Overall study: Among samples, TCR yields varied mainly because of small differences in pooled library volume.

This clonotype occurred a few times. This sample's time point: patch test 3, about 24 weeks after DPC sensitization. Indicated treatment: therapeutic diphenylcyclopropenone sensitization with weekly scalp DPC. The CDR3 has 15 amino acids. V lost 5 bases and J 2 bases, leaving 15 bases between the germline ends. CDR1 is SEHNR, CDR2 FQNEAQ, per germline (reference sequence). Unique molecular identifiers were attached to individual cDNA molecules during library preparation. TCRdb called the RACE reads again in MiXCR, with one record for every CDR3 protein. The data hold roughly 60,000 distinct CDR3 sequences, with around 12% observed a single time.

V usage is TRBV7-9 and J usage is TRBJ2-5, with D unresolved. The TCR originated in a man aged 30 to 45 with alopecia areata. Some clones in this sample may be carry-over from other donors' samples. This material consisted of whole blood, taken in connection with sensitization to the hapten diphenylcyclopropenone (DPC). CDR3 nucleotides: TGTGCCAGCAGCCATCCCGTTGTCAAGCAAGAGACCCAGTACTTC. It translates to CASSHPVVKQETQYF. Full variable domain (missing parts from reference TRBV7-9 and TRBJ2-5): DTGVSQNPRHKITKRGQNVTFRCDPISEHNRLYWYRQTLGQGPEFLTYFQNEAQLEKSRLLSDRFSAERPKGSFSTLEIQRTEQGDSAMYLCASSHPVVKQETQYFGPGTRLLVL.